Below, one TCR beta chain is given with its context. PCR amplification relied on 60 Vbeta primers (plus 13 Jbeta primers). Libraries were prepared by immunoSEQ multiplex PCR; TCRdb keeps only in-frame clonotypes and omits some of them. The sample has about 55,000 clones. The sample is drawn from a study of cytomegalovirus exposure and HLA in healthy donors. In the study overall: An early release of data contained about 85 million unique TCRs, which came from HLA-typed donors.

CDR1 and CDR2 from the germline V gene are SGHTA and FQGNSA. This CDR3 spans 12 amino acids. The germline V and J ends were trimmed by 5 bases and 3 bases, with 5 bases remaining between them. Specimen: PBMCs. This sequence originates from a man between 50 and 59 years old in good health and CMV-seropositive. The genes are TRBV7-2 and TRBJ1-5; the D is unclear. The DNA for the CDR3 is TGTGCCAGCAGCAACATCAATCAGCCCCAGCATTTT. Protein: CASSNINQPQHF.